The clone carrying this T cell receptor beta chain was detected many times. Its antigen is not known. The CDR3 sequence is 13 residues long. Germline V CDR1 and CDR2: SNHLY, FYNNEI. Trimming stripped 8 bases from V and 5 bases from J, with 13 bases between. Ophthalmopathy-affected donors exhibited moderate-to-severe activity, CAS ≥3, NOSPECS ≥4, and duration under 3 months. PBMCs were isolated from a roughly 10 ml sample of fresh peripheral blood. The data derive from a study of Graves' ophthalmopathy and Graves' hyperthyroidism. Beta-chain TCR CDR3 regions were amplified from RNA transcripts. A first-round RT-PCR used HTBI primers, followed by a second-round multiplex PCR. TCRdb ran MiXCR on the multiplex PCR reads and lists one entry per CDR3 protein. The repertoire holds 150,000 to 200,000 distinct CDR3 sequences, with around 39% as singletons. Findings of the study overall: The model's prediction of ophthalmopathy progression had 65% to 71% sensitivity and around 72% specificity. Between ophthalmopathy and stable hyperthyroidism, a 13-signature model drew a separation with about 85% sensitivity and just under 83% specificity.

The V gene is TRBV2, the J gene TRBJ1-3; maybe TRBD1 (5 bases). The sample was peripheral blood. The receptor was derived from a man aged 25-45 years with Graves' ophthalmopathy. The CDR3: CASHRDRRNTIYF. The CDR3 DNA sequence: TGTGCCAGCCACCGGGACCGAAGAAACACCATATATTTT.